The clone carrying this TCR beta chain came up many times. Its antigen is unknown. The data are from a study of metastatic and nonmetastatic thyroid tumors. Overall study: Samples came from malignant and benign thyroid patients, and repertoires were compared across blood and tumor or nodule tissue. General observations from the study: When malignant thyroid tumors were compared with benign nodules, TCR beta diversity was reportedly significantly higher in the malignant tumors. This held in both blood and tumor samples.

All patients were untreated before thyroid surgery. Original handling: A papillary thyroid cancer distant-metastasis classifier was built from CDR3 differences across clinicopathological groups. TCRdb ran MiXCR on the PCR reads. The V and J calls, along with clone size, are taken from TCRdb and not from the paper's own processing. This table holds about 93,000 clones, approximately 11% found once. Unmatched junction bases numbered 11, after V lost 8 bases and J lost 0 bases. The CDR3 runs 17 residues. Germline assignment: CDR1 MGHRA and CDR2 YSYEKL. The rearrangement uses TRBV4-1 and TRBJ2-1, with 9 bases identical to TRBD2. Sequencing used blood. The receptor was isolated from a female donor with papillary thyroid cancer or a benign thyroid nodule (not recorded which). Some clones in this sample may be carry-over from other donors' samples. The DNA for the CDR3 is TGCGCCAGCGCCAGGGGGGGCGGGAGGGCCTCCTACAATGAGCAGTTCTTC. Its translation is CASARGGGRASYNEQFF.